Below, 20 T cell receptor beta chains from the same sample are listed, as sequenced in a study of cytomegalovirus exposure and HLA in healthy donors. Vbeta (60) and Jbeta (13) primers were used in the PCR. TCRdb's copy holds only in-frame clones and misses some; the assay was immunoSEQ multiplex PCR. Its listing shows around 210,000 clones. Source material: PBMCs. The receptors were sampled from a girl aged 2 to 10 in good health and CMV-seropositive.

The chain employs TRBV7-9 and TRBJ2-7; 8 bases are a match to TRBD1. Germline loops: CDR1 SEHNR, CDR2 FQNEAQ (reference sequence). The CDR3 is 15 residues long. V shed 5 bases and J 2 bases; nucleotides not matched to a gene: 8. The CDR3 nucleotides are TGTGCCAGCAGCCCCAGGACAGGGTGGACCTACGAGCAGTACTTC. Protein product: CASSPRTGWTYEQYF.

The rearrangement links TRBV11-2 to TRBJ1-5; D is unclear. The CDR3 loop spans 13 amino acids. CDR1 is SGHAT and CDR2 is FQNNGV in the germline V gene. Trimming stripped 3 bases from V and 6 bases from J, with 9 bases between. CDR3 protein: CASSFSSGQPQHF. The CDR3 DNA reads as TGTGCCAGCAGCTTCTCCTCGGGTCAGCCCCAGCATTTT.

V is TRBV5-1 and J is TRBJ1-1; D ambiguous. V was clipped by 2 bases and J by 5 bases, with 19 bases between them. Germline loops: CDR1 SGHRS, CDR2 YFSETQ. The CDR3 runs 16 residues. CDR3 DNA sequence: TGCGCCAGCAGCTTCAGCCGAGACGTCAGAGGGACTGAAGCTTTCTTT. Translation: CASSFSRDVRGTEAFF.

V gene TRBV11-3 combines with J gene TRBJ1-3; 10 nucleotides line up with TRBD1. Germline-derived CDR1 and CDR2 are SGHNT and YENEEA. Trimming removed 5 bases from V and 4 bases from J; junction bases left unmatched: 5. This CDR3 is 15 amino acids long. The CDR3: CASSTGTGAGNTIYF. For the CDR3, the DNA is TGTGCCAGCAGCACCGGGACAGGGGCCGGAAACACCATATATTTT.

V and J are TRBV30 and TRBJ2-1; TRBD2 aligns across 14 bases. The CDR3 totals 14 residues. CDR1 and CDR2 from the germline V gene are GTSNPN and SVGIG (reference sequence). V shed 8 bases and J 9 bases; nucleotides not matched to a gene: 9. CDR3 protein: CARGGLAGDSEQFF. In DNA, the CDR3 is TGTGCCAGGGGGGGACTAGCGGGAGACTCTGAGCAGTTCTTC.

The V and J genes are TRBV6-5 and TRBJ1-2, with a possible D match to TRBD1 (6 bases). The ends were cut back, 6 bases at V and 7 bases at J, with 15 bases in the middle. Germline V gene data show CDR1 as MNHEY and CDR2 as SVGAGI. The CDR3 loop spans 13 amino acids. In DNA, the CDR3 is TGTGCCAGCAGCCTCCGGGACAAGGGTGGCTACACCTTC. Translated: CASSLRDKGGYTF.

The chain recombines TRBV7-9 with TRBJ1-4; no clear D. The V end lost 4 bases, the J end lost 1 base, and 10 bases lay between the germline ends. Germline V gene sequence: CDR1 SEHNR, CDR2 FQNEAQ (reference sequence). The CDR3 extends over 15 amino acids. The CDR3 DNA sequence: TGTGCCAGCAGCTCCACAACTATAACTAATGAAAAACTGTTTTTT. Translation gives CASSSTTITNEKLFF.

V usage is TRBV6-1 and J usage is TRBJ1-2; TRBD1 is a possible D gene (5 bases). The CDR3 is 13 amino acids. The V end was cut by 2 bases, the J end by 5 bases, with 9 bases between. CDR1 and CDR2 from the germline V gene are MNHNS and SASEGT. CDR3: CASSEMGTYGYTF. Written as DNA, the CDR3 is TGTGCCAGCAGTGAAATGGGGACTTATGGCTACACCTTC.

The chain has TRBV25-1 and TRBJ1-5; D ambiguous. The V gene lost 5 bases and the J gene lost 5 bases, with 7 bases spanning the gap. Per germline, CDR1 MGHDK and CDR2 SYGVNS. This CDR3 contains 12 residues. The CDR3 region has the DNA TGTGCCAGCAGTTCGAGGGATCAGCCCCAGCATTTT. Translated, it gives CASSSRDQPQHF.

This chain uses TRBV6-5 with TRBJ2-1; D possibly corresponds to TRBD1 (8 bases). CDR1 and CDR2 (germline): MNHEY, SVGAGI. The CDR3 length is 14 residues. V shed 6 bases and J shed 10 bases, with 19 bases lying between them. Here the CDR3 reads CASRDPQGGWEQFF. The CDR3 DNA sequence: TGTGCCAGCAGAGACCCACAGGGGGGGTGGGAGCAGTTCTTC.

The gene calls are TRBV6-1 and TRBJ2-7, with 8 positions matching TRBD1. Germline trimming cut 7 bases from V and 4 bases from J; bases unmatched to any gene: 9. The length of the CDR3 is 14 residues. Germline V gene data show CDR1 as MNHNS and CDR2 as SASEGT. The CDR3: CASNKDRARYEQYF. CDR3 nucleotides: TGTGCCAGCAACAAGGACAGGGCACGGTACGAGCAGTACTTC.

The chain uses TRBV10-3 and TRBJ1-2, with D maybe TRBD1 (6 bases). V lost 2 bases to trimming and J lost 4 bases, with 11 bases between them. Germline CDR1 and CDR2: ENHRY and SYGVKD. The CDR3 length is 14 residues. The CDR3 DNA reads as TGTGCCATCAGTGAGCCTTACAGGGCCTATGGCTACACCTTC. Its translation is CAISEPYRAYGYTF.

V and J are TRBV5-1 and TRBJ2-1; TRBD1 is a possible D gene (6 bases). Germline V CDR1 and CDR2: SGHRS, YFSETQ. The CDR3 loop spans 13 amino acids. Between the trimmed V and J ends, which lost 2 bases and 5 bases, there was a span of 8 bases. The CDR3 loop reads CASSFRGNNEQFF. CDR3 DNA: TGCGCCAGCAGCTTTAGGGGGAACAATGAGCAGTTCTTC. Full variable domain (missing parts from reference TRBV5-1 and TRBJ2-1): KAGVTQTPRYLIKTRGQQVTLSCSPISGHRSVSWYQQTPGQGLQFLFEYFSETQRNKGNFPGRFSGRQFSNSRSEMNVSTLELGDSALYLCASSFRGNNEQFFGPGTRLTVL.

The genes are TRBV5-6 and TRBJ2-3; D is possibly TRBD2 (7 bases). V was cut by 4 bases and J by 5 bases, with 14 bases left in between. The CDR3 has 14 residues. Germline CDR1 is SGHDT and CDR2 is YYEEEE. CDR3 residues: CASSAGGQEDTQYF. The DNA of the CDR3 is TGTGCCAGCAGCGCCGGGGGGCAAGAAGATACGCAGTATTTT.

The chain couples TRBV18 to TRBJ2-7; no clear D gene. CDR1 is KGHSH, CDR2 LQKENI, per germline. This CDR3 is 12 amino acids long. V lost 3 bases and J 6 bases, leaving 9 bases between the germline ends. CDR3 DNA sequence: TGTGCCAGCTCACCCTCATACTCCGAGCAGTACTTC. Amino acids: CASSPSYSEQYF.

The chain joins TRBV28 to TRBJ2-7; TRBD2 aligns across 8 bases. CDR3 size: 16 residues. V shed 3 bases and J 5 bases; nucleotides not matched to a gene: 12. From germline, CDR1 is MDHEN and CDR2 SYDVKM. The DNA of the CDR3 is TGTGCCAGCAGTTTTGGGGAAGCGGGAGTGAGGGACGAGCAGTACTTC. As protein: CASSFGEAGVRDEQYF.

CDR3 DNA sequence: TGCGCCACCTGGAGCGGGAGGGCAGCCTACAATGAGCAGTTCTTC. This sequence encodes CATWSGRAAYNEQFF. The rearrangement joins TRBV10-2 to TRBJ2-1; TRBD2 matches at 10 bases. The CDR3 runs to 15 residues. V lost 10 bases to trimming and J lost 2 bases; unmatched junction nucleotides: 8. Germline assignment: CDR1 WSHSY and CDR2 SAAADI.

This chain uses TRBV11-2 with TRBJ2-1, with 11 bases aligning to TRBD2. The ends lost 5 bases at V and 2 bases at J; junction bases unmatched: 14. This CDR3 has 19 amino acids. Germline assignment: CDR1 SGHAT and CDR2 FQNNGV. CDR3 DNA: TGTGCCAGCAGCCCACGAGCACTAGCGGGAGAAGGAGCCTACAATGAGCAGTTCTTC. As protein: CASSPRALAGEGAYNEQFF.

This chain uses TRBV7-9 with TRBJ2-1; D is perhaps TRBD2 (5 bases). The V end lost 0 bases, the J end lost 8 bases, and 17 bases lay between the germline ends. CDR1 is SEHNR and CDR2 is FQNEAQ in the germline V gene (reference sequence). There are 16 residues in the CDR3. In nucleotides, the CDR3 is TGTGCCAGCAGCTTAGCGCTGGGCCCCAGCGGCTATGAGCAGTTCTTC. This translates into CASSLALGPSGYEQFF.

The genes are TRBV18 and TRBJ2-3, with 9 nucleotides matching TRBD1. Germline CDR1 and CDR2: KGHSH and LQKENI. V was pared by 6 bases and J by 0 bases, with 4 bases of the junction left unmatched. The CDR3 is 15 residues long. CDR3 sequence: CASSAQGASTDTQYF. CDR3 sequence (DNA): TGTGCCAGCTCGGCACAGGGGGCTAGCACAGATACGCAGTATTTT.